This TCR beta chain was recovered during a study of T and B cells in COVID-19 patients. Losses at the gene ends were 6 bases for V and 7 bases for J; bases not matched to a gene: 8. Germline V gene sequence: CDR1 DFQATT, CDR2 SNEGSKA (reference sequence). This CDR3 is built from 14 residues. From blood, about 220-500 ng of genomic DNA served as TRB template. BIOMED2 TRB-A/B primer pools were used in multiplex TRB PCR. Via MiXCR, TCRdb re-called the multiplex PCR reads, giving one row per CDR3 protein. The table shows about 4,100 distinct CDR3 sequences, with over 25% occurring only once. The rearrangement uses TRBV20-1 and TRBJ2-2, with 10 nucleotides matching TRBD1. The TCR was taken from a human donor with active COVID-19. The donor label of this sample is uncertain. The source material was blood. The DNA for the CDR3 is TGCAGTGCCCCGGGACAGGGGTATGACGGGGAGCTGTTTTTT. Amino acid sequence: CSAPGQGYDGELFF.